These 10 T cell receptor beta chains were sequenced from one sample in a study of cytomegalovirus exposure and HLA in healthy donors. Vbeta (60) and Jbeta (13) primers were used in the PCR. This table comes from immunoSEQ multiplex PCR, and its TCRdb copy is limited to in-frame clones, with some not included. The sample consists of 110,000 to 150,000 clones, 80% to 90% of them appearing once. Sequencing was done on a sample of PBMCs. The source is a woman between 40 and 50 years old in good health and CMV-seropositive.

This clone was observed once. The genes are TRBV27 and TRBJ2-7; the match to TRBD2 covers 7 bases. Germline values: CDR1 MNHEY, CDR2 SMNVEV (reference sequence). Unmatched junction bases numbered 8, after V lost 2 bases and J lost 4 bases. The length of the CDR3 is 15 residues. CDR3 residues: CASSLVGTNIYEQYF. The CDR3 bases are TGTGCCAGCAGTTTAGTCGGGACTAACATTTACGAGCAGTACTTC.

The chain is built from TRBV9 and TRBJ2-3; 8 bases are shared with TRBD2. The germline gives CDR1 SGDLS, CDR2 YYNGEE. J was trimmed by 2 bases and V by 0 bases; bases with no gene match: 5. The CDR3 is 16 amino acids. The CDR3 DNA sequence: TGTGCCAGCAGCGTAGAGGAGCGGGGGACCACAGATACGCAGTATTTT. Translating gives CASSVEERGTTDTQYF.

The gene calls are TRBV6-6 and TRBJ2-1; D possibly corresponds to TRBD2 (5 bases). The germline V gene encodes CDR1 MNHNY and CDR2 SVGAGI (reference sequence). V was clipped by 6 bases and J by 6 bases, with 15 bases between them. The CDR3 is 14 residues long. Written as DNA, the CDR3 is TGTGCCAGCAGCAATAGCGCCAAAGGCAATGAGCAGTTCTTC. This translates into CASSNSAKGNEQFF.

The rearrangement joins TRBV28 to TRBJ1-2; D possibly corresponds to TRBD1 (6 bases). The V end was cut by 3 bases, the J end by 1 base, with 12 bases between. Germline V gene data show CDR1 as MDHEN and CDR2 as SYDVKM. There are 15 residues in the CDR3. This CDR3 reads CASSLAGAGNYGYTF. The CDR3 coding sequence is TGTGCCAGCAGTTTGGCGGGGGCGGGTAACTATGGCTACACCTTC.

This rearrangement joins TRBV9 to TRBJ2-3, with TRBD1 matching over 7 bases. The CDR3 consists of 16 residues. Per the germline V gene, CDR1 is SGDLS and CDR2 is YYNGEE. V trimming: 1 base; J trimming: 3 bases; junction bases outside the gene matches: 8. CDR3 region: CASSVIWGQNTDTQYF. CDR3 DNA: TGTGCCAGCAGCGTAATTTGGGGACAGAATACAGATACGCAGTATTTT.

This clone was observed a single time. The chain combines TRBV30 with TRBJ1-3; unclear D gene. This CDR3 is 13 amino acids long. Germline V gives CDR1 GTSNPN, CDR2 SVGIG (reference sequence). V lost 2 bases, J lost 2 bases, and 7 bases lay in between. CDR3 in amino acids: CAWSLSAGNTIYF. CDR3 bases: TGTGCCTGGAGTTTGTCGGCTGGAAACACCATATATTTT. Full variable domain (missing parts from reference TRBV30 and TRBJ1-3): SQTIHQWPATLVQPVGSPLSLECTVEGTSNPNLYWYRQAAGRGLQLLFYSVGIGQISSEVPQNLSASRPQDRQFILSSKKLLLSDSGFYLCAWSLSAGNTIYFGEGSWLTVV.

V gene TRBV10-2 combines with J gene TRBJ2-2, with 8 positions matching TRBD1. Germline V gene lookup returns CDR1 WSHSY and CDR2 SAAADI. V shed 4 bases and J 0 bases; nucleotides not matched to a gene: 1. The CDR3 totals 15 residues. CDR3 nucleotide sequence: TGCGCCAGCAGTGCACAGGGGGCGAACACCGGGGAGCTGTTTTTT. Its protein product is CASSAQGANTGELFF.

This rearrangement joins TRBV9 to TRBJ2-7; possibly TRBD2 for D (6 bases). The CDR3 loop spans 15 amino acids. Germline-derived CDR1 and CDR2 are SGDLS and YYNGEE. V dropped 0 bases and J dropped 2 bases, with 12 bases sitting between them. The CDR3 nucleotides are TGTGCCAGCAGCGTAGGCGGGACCGCGGCCTACGAGCAGTACTTC. Its translation is CASSVGGTAAYEQYF. The full variable domain, completed using reference TRBV9 and TRBJ2-7, is DSGVTQTPKHLITATGQRVTLRCSPRSGDLSVYWYQQSLDQGLQFLIQYYNGEERAKGNILERFSAQQFPDLHSELNLSSLELGDSALYFCASSVGGTAAYEQYFGPGTRLTVT.

This CDR3 is CASSSGTTKPYNEQFF. CDR3 bases: TGTGCCAGCAGCTCCGGGACTACCAAACCCTACAATGAGCAGTTCTTC. The chain joins TRBV5-6 to TRBJ2-1; 7 bases match TRBD2. Germline CDR1 reads SGHDT; CDR2 reads YYEEEE. Trimming cost V 3 bases and J 2 bases; bases outside gene matches: 8. The length of the CDR3 is 16 residues.

DNA for the CDR3: TGTGCCAGCAGTGGCAGGGGGCCCAAGGGGCATTTT. It translates to CASSGRGPKGHF. The chain has TRBV2 and TRBJ1-5; TRBD1 agrees at 8 bases. Per germline, CDR1 SNHLY and CDR2 FYNNEI. CDR3 length equals 12 residues. Trimming removed 4 bases from V and 15 bases from J; junction bases left unmatched: 8.